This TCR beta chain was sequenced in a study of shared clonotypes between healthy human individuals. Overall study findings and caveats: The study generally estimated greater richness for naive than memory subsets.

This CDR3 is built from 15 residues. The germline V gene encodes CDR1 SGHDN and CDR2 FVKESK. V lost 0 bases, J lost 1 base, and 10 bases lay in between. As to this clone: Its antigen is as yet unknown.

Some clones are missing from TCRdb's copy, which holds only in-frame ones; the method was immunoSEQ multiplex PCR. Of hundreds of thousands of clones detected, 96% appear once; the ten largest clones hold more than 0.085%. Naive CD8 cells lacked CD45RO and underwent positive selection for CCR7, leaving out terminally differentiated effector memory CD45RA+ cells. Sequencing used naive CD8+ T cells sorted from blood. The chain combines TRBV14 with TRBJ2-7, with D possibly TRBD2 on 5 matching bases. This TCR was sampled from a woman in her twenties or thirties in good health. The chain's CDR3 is CASSQESGVSYEQYF. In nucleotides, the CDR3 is TGTGCCAGCAGCCAAGAAAGCGGAGTTTCCTACGAGCAGTACTTC.